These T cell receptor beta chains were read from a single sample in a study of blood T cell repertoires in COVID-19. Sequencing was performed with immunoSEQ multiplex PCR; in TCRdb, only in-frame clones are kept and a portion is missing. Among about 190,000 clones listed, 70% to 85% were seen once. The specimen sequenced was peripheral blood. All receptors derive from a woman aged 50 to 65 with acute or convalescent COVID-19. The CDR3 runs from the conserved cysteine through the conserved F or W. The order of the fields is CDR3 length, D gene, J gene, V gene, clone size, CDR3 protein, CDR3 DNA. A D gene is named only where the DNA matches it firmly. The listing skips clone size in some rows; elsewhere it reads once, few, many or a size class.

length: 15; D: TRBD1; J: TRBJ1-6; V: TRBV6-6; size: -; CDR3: CASSYRTGEHSPLHF; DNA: TGTGCCAGCAGTTACCGGACAGGGGAACATTCACCCCTCCACTTT
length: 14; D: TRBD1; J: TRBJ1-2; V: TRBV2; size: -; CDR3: CASSPQGARYGYTF; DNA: TGTGCCAGCAGTCCTCAGGGGGCGAGATATGGCTACACCTTC
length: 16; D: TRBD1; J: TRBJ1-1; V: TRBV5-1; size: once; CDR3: CASSPGQGSINTEAFF; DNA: TGCGCCAGCAGCCCCGGACAGGGCTCCATAAACACTGAAGCTTTCTTT
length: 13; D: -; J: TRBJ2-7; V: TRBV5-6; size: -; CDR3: CASSLSSSYEQYF; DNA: TGTGCCAGCAGCTTGAGCTCTTCCTACGAGCAGTACTTC
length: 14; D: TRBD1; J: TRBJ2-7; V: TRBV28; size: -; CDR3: CASSSTGGTYEQYF; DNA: TGTGCCAGCAGTTCGACAGGGGGGACCTACGAGCAGTACTTC
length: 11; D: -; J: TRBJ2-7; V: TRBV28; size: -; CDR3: CASSLLYEQYF; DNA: TGTGCCAGCAGTTTACTGTACGAGCAGTACTTC
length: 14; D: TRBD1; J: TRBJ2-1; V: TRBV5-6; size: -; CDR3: CASSSLTGGNEQFF; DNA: TGTGCCAGCAGCTCTTTGACAGGGGGTAATGAGCAGTTCTTC
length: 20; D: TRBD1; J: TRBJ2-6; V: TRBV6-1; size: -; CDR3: CASSGAQGAISASGANVLTF; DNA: TGTGCCAGCAGTGGCGCACAGGGGGCGATCTCAGCCTCTGGGGCCAACGTCCTGACTTTC
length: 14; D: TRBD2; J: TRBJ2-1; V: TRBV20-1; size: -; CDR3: CSASRRGGTNEQFF; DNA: TGCAGTGCTAGTAGGCGGGGGGGCACCAATGAGCAGTTCTTC
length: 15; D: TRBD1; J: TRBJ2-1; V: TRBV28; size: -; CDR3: CASRRQTGGHGEQFF; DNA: TGTGCCAGCAGGAGACAGACAGGGGGGCATGGTGAGCAGTTCTTC
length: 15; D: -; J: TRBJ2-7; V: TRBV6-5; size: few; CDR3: CASRNPDRSPYEQYF; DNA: TGTGCCAGCAGAAATCCAGACAGGTCACCCTACGAGCAGTACTTC
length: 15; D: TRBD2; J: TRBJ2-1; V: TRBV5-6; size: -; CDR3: CASSPLTSGDNEQFF; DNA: TGTGCCAGCAGCCCTTTGACTAGCGGGGACAATGAGCAGTTCTTC
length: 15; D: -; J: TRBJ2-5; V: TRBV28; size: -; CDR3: CASSFGSARQETQYF; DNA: TGTGCCAGCAGTTTCGGGAGTGCACGGCAAGAGACCCAGTACTTC
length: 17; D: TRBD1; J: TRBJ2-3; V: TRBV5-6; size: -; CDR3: CASSLVGQGAEADTQYF; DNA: TGTGCCAGCAGCTTGGTTGGACAGGGGGCCGAGGCAGATACGCAGTATTTT
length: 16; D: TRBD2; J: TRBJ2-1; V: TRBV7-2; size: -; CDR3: CASSLGLAGEIYEQFF; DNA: TGTGCCAGCAGCTTAGGACTAGCGGGGGAGATCTATGAGCAGTTCTTC
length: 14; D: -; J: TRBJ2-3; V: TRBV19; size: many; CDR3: CASSIDLSTDTQYF; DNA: TGTGCCAGTAGTATAGATCTGAGTACAGATACGCAGTATTTT
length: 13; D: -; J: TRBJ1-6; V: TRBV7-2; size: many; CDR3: CASSLGIGPGRDF; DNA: TGTGCCAGCAGCTTGGGGATAGGGCCGGGGAGGGACTTT
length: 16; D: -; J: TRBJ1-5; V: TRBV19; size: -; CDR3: CASSPRGGASNQPQHF; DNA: TGTGCCAGTAGTCCGCGTGGAGGGGCTAGCAATCAGCCCCAGCATTTT
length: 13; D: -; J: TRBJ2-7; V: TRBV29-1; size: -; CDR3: CSVEGEPRREQYF; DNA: TGCAGCGTTGAAGGGGAGCCTAGGAGGGAGCAGTACTTC
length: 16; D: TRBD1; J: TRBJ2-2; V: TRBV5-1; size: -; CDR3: CASSPKTGGGAGELFF; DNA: TGCGCCAGCAGCCCTAAGACAGGGGGCGGAGCCGGGGAGCTGTTTTTT